The next 17 T cell receptor beta chains were all read from a single sample in a study of blood T cell repertoires in COVID-19. The method was immunoSEQ multiplex PCR; TCRdb's version includes in-frame clones alone and lacks a portion of them. The sample shows 140,000 to 150,000 clones, 85% to 90% of them seen only once. The specimen was peripheral blood. The receptors here all came from a woman in her forties or fifties with active or convalescent COVID-19.

The V call is TRBV19, the J call TRBJ1-4; D is uncertain. Trimming removed 5 bases from V and 5 bases from J, with 9 bases in between. The CDR3 has 13 amino acids. Germline V gives CDR1 LNHDA, CDR2 SQIVND (reference sequence). The CDR3 bases are TGTGCCAGTAGTGGGCAGATGAATGAAAAACTGTTTTTT. Encoded protein: CASSGQMNEKLFF.

This chain joins TRBV5-8 and TRBJ1-6; D may be TRBD1 (5 bases). V lost 6 bases and J 10 bases, leaving 23 bases between the germline ends. This CDR3 is 16 amino acids long. Germline CDR1 and CDR2: SGHTS and YDEGEE. This CDR3 is CASTQSKGRVLSPLHF. The DNA for the CDR3 is TGTGCCAGCACCCAAAGCAAGGGGCGAGTGCTCTCACCCCTCCACTTT.

The CDR3 loop reads CASSQAAGGYGYTF. CDR3 nucleotides: TGTGCCAGCAGCCAAGCGGCAGGGGGCTATGGCTACACCTTC. The chain couples TRBV14 to TRBJ1-2, with TRBD1 matching 7 bases. The CDR3 contains 14 residues. Germline CDR1 SGHDN, CDR2 FVKESK. V shed 1 base and J 4 bases; nucleotides not matched to a gene: 3. Supplemented by reference TRBV14 and TRBJ1-2, the full variable domain reads EAGVTQFPSHSVIEKGQTVTLRCDPISGHDNLYWYRRVMGKEIKFLLHFVKESKQDESGMPNNRFLAERTGGTYSTLKVQPAELEDSGVYFCASSQAAGGYGYTFGSGTRLTVV.

The chain couples TRBV11-2 to TRBJ1-2, with D maybe TRBD1 (5 bases). Germline V CDR1 and CDR2: SGHAT, FQNNGV. The V end lost 10 bases, the J end lost 3 bases, and 21 bases lay between the germline ends. CDR3 size: 15 residues. The CDR3: CATWGGDRSHYGYTF. In nucleotides, the CDR3 is TGTGCCACCTGGGGCGGGGACCGGAGTCACTATGGCTACACCTTC.

This chain uses TRBV3-1 (or the pseudogene TRBV3-2) with TRBJ1-1; 7 nucleotides line up with TRBD1. The CDR3 runs to 14 residues. The J segment lost 3 bases and the V segment lost 1 base, leaving 2 bases of the junction unmatched. Germline CDR1 is LGHDT and CDR2 is YNNKEL (reference sequence). Here the CDR3 reads CASSQGQGDTEAFF. CDR3 nucleotides: TGTGCCAGCAGCCAAGGCCAGGGGGACACTGAAGCTTTCTTT.

J is TRBJ1-4 and V is TRBV7-2; 7 bases are a match to TRBD1. The CDR3 totals 15 residues. The germline CDR1 and CDR2 sequences are SGHTA and FQGNSA. The trim removed 5 bases at V and 4 bases at J, leaving 7 bases unmatched. The DNA of the CDR3 is TGTGCCAGCAGCCCCGCCGGGACAGTTAATGAAAAACTGTTTTTT. It specifies CASSPAGTVNEKLFF.

The rearrangement links TRBV11-2 to TRBJ1-1; 9 bases agree with TRBD1. With V trimmed by 6 bases and J by 3 bases, 8 bases remained unmatched. CDR3 length: 15 amino acids. Germline V gene lookup returns CDR1 SGHAT and CDR2 FQNNGV. CDR3 residues: CASSLNRGLDTEAFF. The DNA of the CDR3 is TGTGCCAGCAGTCTAAACAGGGGGCTCGACACTGAAGCTTTCTTT.

The rearrangement uses TRBV5-1 and TRBJ1-1, with TRBD1 matching 7 bases. The CDR3 length is 14 residues. V lost 4 bases and J lost 5; bases outside the gene matches: 8. Germline loops: CDR1 SGHRS, CDR2 YFSETQ. This CDR3 is CASSLDREGTEAFF. The CDR3 nucleotides are TGCGCCAGCAGCCTTGACAGGGAAGGAACTGAAGCTTTCTTT.

The rearrangement uses TRBV7-2 and TRBJ1-2; D gene ambiguous. This CDR3 has 14 amino acids. The V and J ends lost 5 bases and 1 base respectively, with 11 bases between them. CDR1 is SGHTA, CDR2 FQGNSA, per germline. The CDR3 DNA follows: TGTGCCAGCAGCCTGAACAGATATAACTATGGCTACACCTTC. This gives the protein CASSLNRYNYGYTF.

The rearrangement uses TRBV28 and TRBJ1-4; D possibly corresponds to TRBD1 (5 bases). Trimming shortened V by 7 bases and J by 5 bases, and 14 bases separated the two germline ends. Germline-derived CDR1 and CDR2 are MDHEN and SYDVKM. The CDR3 covers 14 residues. CDR3 nucleotides: TGTGCCAGCACCTATAGGGGCCCGAATGAAAAACTGTTTTTT. Its protein product is CASTYRGPNEKLFF.

DNA of the CDR3: TGTGCCAGCAGTCCCGGGACAGCTGGAAACACCATATATTTT. Protein sequence: CASSPGTAGNTIYF. The V gene is TRBV28, the J gene TRBJ1-3; TRBD1 matches at 7 bases. Germline V gives CDR1 MDHEN, CDR2 SYDVKM. Unmatched junction bases numbered 3, after V lost 5 bases and J lost 2 bases. The CDR3 consists of 14 residues.

This rearrangement joins TRBV10-3 to TRBJ2-3; 10 nucleotides agree with TRBD1. Germline lookup yields CDR1 ENHRY and CDR2 SYGVKD. Unmatched junction bases numbered 7, after V lost 5 bases and J lost 5 bases. This CDR3 comprises 15 residues. CDR3 amino acids: CAISFDRGHGDTQYF. The CDR3 DNA sequence: TGTGCCATCAGTTTCGACAGGGGGCACGGAGATACGCAGTATTTT.

This clone was observed a few times. The chain uses TRBV27 and TRBJ1-1; 8 bases fit TRBD1. This CDR3 has 15 residues. V trimming: 5 bases; J trimming: 0 bases; junction bases outside the gene matches: 5. The germline gives CDR1 MNHEY, CDR2 SMNVEV (reference sequence). CDR3 in amino acids: CASSPTGGMNTEAFF. In DNA, the CDR3 is TGTGCCAGCAGTCCTACAGGGGGAATGAACACTGAAGCTTTCTTT.

This clone was observed once. J is TRBJ1-1 and V is TRBV7-9; 7 bases are a match to TRBD1. Germline V gene sequence: CDR1 SEHNR, CDR2 FQNEAQ (reference sequence). Trimming removed 5 bases from V and 3 bases from J; junction bases left unmatched: 15. CDR3 length: 17 residues. The CDR3, as DNA: TGTGCCAGCAGCCTCCCAGGGGGAAGGGGCCGGTACACTGAAGCTTTCTTT. This translates into CASSLPGGRGRYTEAFF.

This clone appeared a single time. This sequence joins TRBV7-9 and TRBJ1-2; D might be TRBD1 (5 bases). The CDR3 is 16 residues long. Trimming cost V 4 bases and J 4 bases, with 19 bases left between them. Germline loops: CDR1 SEHNR, CDR2 FQNEAQ (reference sequence). The CDR3 region has the DNA TGTGCCAGCAGCTGCTATGATTCCGAGGACACCTATGGCTACACCTTC. This gives the protein CASSCYDSEDTYGYTF.

The rearrangement joins TRBV4-3 to TRBJ2-7; TRBD2 aligns across 7 bases. Germline V gives CDR1 LGHNA, CDR2 YSLEER. This CDR3 has 15 amino acids. The V and J ends lost 3 bases and 3 bases, in that order; junction bases with no gene match: 8. The chain's CDR3 is CASSQGQAGVYEQYF. The CDR3 nucleotides are TGCGCCAGCAGCCAGGGTCAGGCGGGGGTCTACGAGCAGTACTTC.

The gene calls are TRBV28 and TRBJ1-5; 9 bases are shared with TRBD1. Trimming cost V 6 bases and J 5 bases; bases outside gene matches: 5. This CDR3 has 14 residues. Germline V gene sequence: CDR1 MDHEN, CDR2 SYDVKM. CDR3 protein: CASSPGTGYQPQHF. The CDR3 DNA follows: TGTGCCAGCAGCCCCGGGACAGGGTATCAGCCCCAGCATTTT.